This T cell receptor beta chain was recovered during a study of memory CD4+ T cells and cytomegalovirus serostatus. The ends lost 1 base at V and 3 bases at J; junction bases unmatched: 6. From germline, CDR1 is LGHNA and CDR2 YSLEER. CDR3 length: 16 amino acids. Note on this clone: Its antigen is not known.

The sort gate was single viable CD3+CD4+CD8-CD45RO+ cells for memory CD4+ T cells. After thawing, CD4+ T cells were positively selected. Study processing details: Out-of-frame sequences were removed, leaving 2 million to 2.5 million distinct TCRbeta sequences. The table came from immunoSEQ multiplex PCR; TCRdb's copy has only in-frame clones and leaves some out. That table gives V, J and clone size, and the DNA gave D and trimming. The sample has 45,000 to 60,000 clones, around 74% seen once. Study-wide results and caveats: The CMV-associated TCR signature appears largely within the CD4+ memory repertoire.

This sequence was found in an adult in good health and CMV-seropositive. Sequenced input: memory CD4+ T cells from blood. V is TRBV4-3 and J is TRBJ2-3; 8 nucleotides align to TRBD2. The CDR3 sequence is CASSQGPGGRTDTQYF. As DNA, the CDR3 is TGCGCCAGCAGCCAAGGGCCGGGGGGGAGGACAGATACGCAGTATTTT.